This T cell receptor (beta chain) derives from a study of Ad26.COV2.S vaccination and SARS-CoV-2 variants (dated by TCRdb to the early 2020s). About the investigation overall: The specificity and breadth of SARS-CoV-2-reactive T cell receptors after Ad26.COV2.S vaccination were assessed by TCRbeta repertoire sequencing. A total of roughly 30 samples were included in the TCR-sequenced set, comprising around 19 Ad26.COV2.S vaccine recipients, 5 placebo recipients and 8 SARS-CoV-2 convalescent individuals.

Points on this clone: What antigen it recognizes has not been identified. No clone much larger than this one lies a single base away; base qualities are absent.

This specimen's time point label, interpreted: individuals recovered from natural SARS-CoV-2 infection. The immunoSEQ Assay was the method used to sequence TCRbeta CDR3 regions. After extraction, genomic DNA underwent amplification by bias-controlled multiplex PCR, followed by high-throughput sequencing. For the original study's pipeline: To quantify the absolute abundance of every unique TCRbeta CDR3 region, sequences were collapsed and filtered. Usable DNA was measured by amplifying reference genes present in all nucleated cells, and TCRbeta template counts were normalized to that usable DNA to estimate T cell fraction. Repertoire TCRs were annotated as SARS-CoV-2-specific by exact matching of V gene, CDR3 amino acid sequence and J gene to a known reactive TCR set. The reference SARS-CoV-2 TCR set was obtained from MIRA and was filtered for enrichment in COVID-19-positive ImmuneCODE repertoires, whereby public or cross-reactive TCRs were removed. Using the MIRA antigens, annotated TCRs were further analysed by specific ORF or by position within an ORF. Breadth was defined as the number of annotated unique rearrangements divided by the total number of unique productive rearrangements, and depth was defined as the summed frequency of the annotated unique rearrangements. TCR breadth was compared between groups using two-sided Wilcoxon rank-sum tests. The immuneACCESS repertoire file appears here via TCRdb, limited to in-frame rearrangements. These files lack a portion of the clones; in checked studies, under half of the deficit traces to unresolved V genes, and the cause of the others is not known. The V and J calls and clone size were taken over from that table, and D and trimming were inferred from the DNA. The table for this sample lists 350,000 to 450,000 clones; 92% of them were counted only once. The top ten clones comprise roughly 3.9% of the sample.

Results the study describes overall, beyond this receptor: The authors noted that the TCR breadth and depth analyses may have underestimated total T cell responses. Ad26.COV2.S recipients had higher spike-specific TCR breadth than placebo recipients (P = 0.0014). Vaccine and placebo recipients had similar non-spike TCR breadth, a finding consistent with the vaccine containing only spike. After vaccination, substantial breadth of spike-specific CD8+ and CD4+ T cell responses was reported.

The CDR3 covers 17 residues, taking in both the cysteine and the phenylalanine. Only CDR3 DNA is held: 51 bases, read in frame from base 1. The V end gives up 4 bases and the J end 2 bases, leaving 5 bases in the junction not matched to a gene. Looking up the germline V gene (reference sequence) yields CDR1 LGHDT and CDR2 YNNKEL. Sequenced material: peripheral blood, taken after recovery from COVID-19. This TCR came from a human donor who had recovered from COVID-19. Rearrangement joined TRBV3-1 (or the pseudogene TRBV3-2) to TRBJ2-6; 10 junctional bases match TRBD1. The DNA is TGTGCCAGCAGCCCACGACAGGGGGCGCCTGGGGCCAACGTCCTGACTTTC. This sequence encodes CASSPRQGAPGANVLTF.